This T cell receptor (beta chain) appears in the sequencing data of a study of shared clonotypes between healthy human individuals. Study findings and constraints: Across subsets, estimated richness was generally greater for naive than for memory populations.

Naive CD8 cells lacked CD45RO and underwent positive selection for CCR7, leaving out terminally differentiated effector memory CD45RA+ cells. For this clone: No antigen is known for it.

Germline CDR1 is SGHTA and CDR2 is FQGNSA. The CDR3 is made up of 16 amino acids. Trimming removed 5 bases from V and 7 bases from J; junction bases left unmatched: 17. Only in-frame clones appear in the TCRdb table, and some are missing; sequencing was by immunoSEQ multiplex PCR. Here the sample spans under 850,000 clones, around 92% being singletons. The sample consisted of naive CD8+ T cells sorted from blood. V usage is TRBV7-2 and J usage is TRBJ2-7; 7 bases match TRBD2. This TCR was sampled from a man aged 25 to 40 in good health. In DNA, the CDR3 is TGTGCCAGCAGCCATATAGAGAGCGGGACCCTATGGGAGCAGTACTTC. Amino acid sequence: CASSHIESGTLWEQYF.